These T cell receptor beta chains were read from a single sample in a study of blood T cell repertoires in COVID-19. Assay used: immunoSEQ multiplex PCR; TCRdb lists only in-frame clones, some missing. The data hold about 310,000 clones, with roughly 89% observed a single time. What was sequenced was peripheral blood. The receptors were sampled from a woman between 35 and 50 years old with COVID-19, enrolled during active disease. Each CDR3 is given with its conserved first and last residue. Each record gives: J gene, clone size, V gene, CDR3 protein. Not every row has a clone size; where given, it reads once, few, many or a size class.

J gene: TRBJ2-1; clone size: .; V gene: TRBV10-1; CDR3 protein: CASSDGTIPSSYNEQFF
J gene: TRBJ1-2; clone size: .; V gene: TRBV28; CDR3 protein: CATGDRLNGYTF
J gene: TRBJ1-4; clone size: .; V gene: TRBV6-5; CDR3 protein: CASKDRGSTNEKLFF
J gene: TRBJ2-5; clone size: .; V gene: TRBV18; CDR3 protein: CASSPSREGRETQYF
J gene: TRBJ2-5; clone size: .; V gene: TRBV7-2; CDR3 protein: CASSSRWQVETQYF
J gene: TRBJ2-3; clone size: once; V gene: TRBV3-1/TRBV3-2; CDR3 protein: CASSQEKLAGVTDTQYF
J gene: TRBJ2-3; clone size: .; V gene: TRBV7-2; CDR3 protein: CASSLEGHDTQYF
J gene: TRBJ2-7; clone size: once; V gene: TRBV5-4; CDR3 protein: CASRGQGGYEQYF
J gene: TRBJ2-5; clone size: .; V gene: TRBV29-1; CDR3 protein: CSASFTEYQETQYF
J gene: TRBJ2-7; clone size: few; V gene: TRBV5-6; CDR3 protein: CASSLAGMPREQYF
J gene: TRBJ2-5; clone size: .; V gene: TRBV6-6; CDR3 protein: CASSPNWEGETQYF
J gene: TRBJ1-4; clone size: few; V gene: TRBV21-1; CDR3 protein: CASSKVLVRVEKLFF
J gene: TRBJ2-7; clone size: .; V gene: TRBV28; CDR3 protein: CASSFPFGTSGGRRVYEQYF
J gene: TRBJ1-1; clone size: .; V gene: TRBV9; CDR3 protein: CASSVGGRTEAFF
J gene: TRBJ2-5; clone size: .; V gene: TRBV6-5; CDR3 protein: CASSPRASVQETQYF
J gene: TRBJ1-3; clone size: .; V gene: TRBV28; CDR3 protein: CASSFRQGNTIYF
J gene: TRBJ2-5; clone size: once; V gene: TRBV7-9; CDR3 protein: CASSRDREAQYF
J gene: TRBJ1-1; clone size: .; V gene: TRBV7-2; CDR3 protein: CASTLRRHSEAFF
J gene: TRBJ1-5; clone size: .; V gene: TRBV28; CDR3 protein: CASSLPGQNSNQPQHF
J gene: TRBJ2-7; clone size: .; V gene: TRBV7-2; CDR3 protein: CASSPSTGADSYEQYF